This record covers a single T cell receptor beta chain. The specificity of this receptor is unknown. A read error may account for a junction end that differs from germline. The entry originates in a study of CD8 T cells in ankylosing spondylitis (dated by TCRdb to 2016 to 2017). Study-level background: The study set out to find disease-linked TCR variants by profiling T cell receptor beta repertoires in ankylosing spondylitis patients and healthy donors. The full study cohort comprised 20 to 30 ankylosing spondylitis patients and 85 to 120 healthy donors. Peripheral blood was sampled, and synovial fluid was also collected from ankylosing spondylitis patients. Summary of the overall study and its limitations: The disease-linked clones were reported to be significantly enriched in matched synovial fluid samples from ankylosing spondylitis patients. A TCR beta motif made up of fewer than 10 highly homologous amino acid variants appeared to be characteristic of blood from ankylosing spondylitis patients. A CD8+ phenotype was shown by the disease-linked clones, which were found at relatively low frequencies in peripheral blood. Some motif variants were previously reported in synovial fluid and blood of reactive arthritis patients, suggesting common disease-initiation mechanisms.

The instrument given in TCRdb is Illumina HiSeq 2500. Quantitative 5'-RACE with molecular barcodes was used to prepare TCR beta libraries. For the original study's pipeline: Disease-linked TCR variants were identified with a new computational method built on a probabilistic model of VDJ rearrangement. The public reads were quality trimmed at Q25 with fastp and then assembled into clones with MiXCR by TCRdb, keeping productive beta chains. Each entry merges the rows of one CDR3 protein and shows their most common DNA and genes. The V and J calls and clone size are TCRdb's, not the authors'. For this sample there are about 400,000 distinct CDR3 sequences; around 22% appear just once. Of the sample, less than 20% falls within the top ten clones. The receptor was isolated from a male donor with ankylosing spondylitis. Source material: blood, either unsorted or a sorted T cell fraction (not recorded which).

The sequenced DNA: TGTGCCAGCAGTCCCCAGGCGAACTCCTACGGGCAGTACTTC. This translates into CASSPQANSYGQYF. This receptor chain uses TRBV12-3 or TRBV12-4 and TRBJ2-7; no confident D gene assignment can be made. The CDR3 numbers 14 residues from cysteine through phenylalanine. Solely the CDR3 DNA is kept, with 42 bases framed from the first base.